Listed here are 9 T cell receptor beta chains from one sample, sequenced in a study of blood T cell repertoires in COVID-19. TCRdb's table, derived via immunoSEQ multiplex PCR, lists solely in-frame clones and lacks some. The sample yields fewer than 200,000 clones, approximately 90% seen once. Material for sequencing was peripheral blood. These receptors were collected from a woman in her 70s with COVID-19, enrolled during active disease.

In this sample, this clone turned up a few times. The CDR3 protein is CASSVAGKPYEQYF. In nucleotides, the CDR3 is TGTGCCAGCAGCGTGGCAGGGAAACCCTACGAGCAGTACTTC. The chain links TRBV28 to TRBJ2-7, with D maybe TRBD1 (5 bases). V lost 6 bases to trimming and J lost 2 bases, with 14 bases between them. CDR1 and CDR2 (germline): MDHEN, SYDVKM. The CDR3 runs 14 residues.

This clone was counted a single time. The DNA for the CDR3 is TGTGCCAGCAGTGCCCCGGGAATCACTAATGAAAAACTGTTTTTT. Its translation: CASSAPGITNEKLFF. V usage is TRBV28 and J usage is TRBJ1-4; unclear D gene. The germline V gene encodes CDR1 MDHEN and CDR2 SYDVKM. The ends were cut back, 5 bases at V and 2 bases at J, with 12 bases in the middle. The length of the CDR3 is 15 residues.

The CDR3: CAWGAGLASVTDTQYF. The CDR3 coding sequence is TGTGCCTGGGGCGCGGGACTAGCGTCGGTGACAGATACGCAGTATTTT. The rearrangement uses TRBV30 and TRBJ2-3, with 10 bases identical to TRBD2. J was trimmed by 3 bases and V by 5 bases; bases with no gene match: 11. The length of the CDR3 is 16 residues. The V gene's germline CDR1 is GTSNPN and CDR2 SVGIG (reference sequence).

The chain links TRBV7-3 to TRBJ2-1; TRBD2 agrees at 9 bases. This CDR3 is 16 amino acids long. The germline V gene encodes CDR1 SGHTA and CDR2 FQGTGA. V gave up 8 bases and J gave up 0 bases; unmatched junction bases: 8. CDR3 sequence reads: CASSAGGLVSYNEQFF. CDR3 in DNA: TGTGCCAGCTCGGCGGGAGGGCTGGTCTCCTACAATGAGCAGTTCTTC. The full variable domain, its missing parts supplied by reference TRBV7-3 and TRBJ2-1, is GAGVSQTPSNKVTEKGKYVELRCDPISGHTALYWYRQSLGQGPEFLIYFQGTGAADDSGLPNDRFFAVRPEGSVSTLKIQRTERGDSAVYLCASSAGGLVSYNEQFFGPGTRLTVL.

The chain is built from TRBV28 and TRBJ2-2; D may be TRBD1 (5 bases). The germline V and J ends were trimmed by 5 bases and 0 bases, with 22 bases remaining between them. Per germline, CDR1 MDHEN and CDR2 SYDVKM. This CDR3 spans 19 amino acids. The chain's CDR3 is CASSQTWAIRGTNTGELFF. The CDR3 coding sequence is TGTGCCAGCAGTCAAACTTGGGCAATTAGGGGAACGAACACCGGGGAGCTGTTTTTT.

The gene calls are TRBV5-1 and TRBJ2-7, with no clear D. This CDR3 has 12 amino acids. Per germline, CDR1 SGHRS and CDR2 YFSETQ. V lost 3 bases and J 3 bases, leaving 7 bases between the germline ends. CDR3 residues: CASSSQSYEQYF. CDR3 sequence (DNA): TGCGCCAGCAGCTCACAGAGCTACGAGCAGTACTTC.

The rearrangement links TRBV19 to TRBJ2-7; 8 bases agree with TRBD2. Germline V gene sequence: CDR1 LNHDA, CDR2 SQIVND (reference sequence). The CDR3 length is 15 residues. V lost 3 bases to trimming and J lost 4 bases; unmatched junction nucleotides: 8. This chain's CDR3 is CASSIGREGVYEQYF. The CDR3 DNA reads as TGTGCCAGTAGTATCGGACGGGAGGGGGTGTACGAGCAGTACTTC.

The chain couples TRBV5-4 to TRBJ1-1, with no clear D. In germline, CDR1 is SGHNT, CDR2 YYREEE (reference sequence). This CDR3 has 14 amino acids. The ends were cut back, 3 bases at V and 1 base at J, with 10 bases in the middle. CDR3 in amino acids: CASSSDSQNTEAFF. CDR3 DNA sequence: TGTGCCAGCAGCTCCGACTCCCAGAACACTGAAGCTTTCTTT. Filled out from reference TRBV5-4 and TRBJ1-1, the complete variable domain reads ETGVTQSPTHLIKTRGQQVTLRCSSQSGHNTVSWYQQALGQGPQFIFQYYREEENGRGNFPPRFSGLQFPNYSSELNVNALELDDSALYLCASSSDSQNTEAFFGQGTRLTVV.

This chain's CDR3 is CASSLTSGYNEQFF. In DNA form, the CDR3 reads TGTGCCAGCAGCTTGACTAGCGGTTACAATGAGCAGTTCTTC. The chain joins TRBV7-9 to TRBJ2-1; TRBD2 matches 9 bases. V trimming: 3 bases; J trimming: 4 bases; junction bases outside the gene matches: 1. There are 14 residues in the CDR3. From germline, CDR1 is SEHNR and CDR2 FQNEAQ (reference sequence).